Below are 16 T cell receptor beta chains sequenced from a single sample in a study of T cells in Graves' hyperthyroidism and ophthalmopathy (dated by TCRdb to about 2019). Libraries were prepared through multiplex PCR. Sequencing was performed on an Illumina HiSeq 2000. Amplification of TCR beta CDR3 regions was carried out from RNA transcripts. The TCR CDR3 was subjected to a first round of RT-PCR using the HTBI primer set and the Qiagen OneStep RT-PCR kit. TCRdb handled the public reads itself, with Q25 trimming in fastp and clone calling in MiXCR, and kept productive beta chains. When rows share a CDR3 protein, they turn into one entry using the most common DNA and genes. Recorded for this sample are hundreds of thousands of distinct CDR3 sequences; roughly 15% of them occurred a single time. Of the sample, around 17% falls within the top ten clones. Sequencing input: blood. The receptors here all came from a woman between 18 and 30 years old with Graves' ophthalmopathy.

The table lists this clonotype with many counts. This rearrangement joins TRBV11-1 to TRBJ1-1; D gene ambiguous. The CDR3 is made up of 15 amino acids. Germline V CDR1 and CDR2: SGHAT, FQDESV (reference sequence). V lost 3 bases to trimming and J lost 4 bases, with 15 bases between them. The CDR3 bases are TGTGCCAGCAGCTTGGCGGGAGTTACTTTCACTGAAGCTTTCTTT. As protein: CASSLAGVTFTEAFF.

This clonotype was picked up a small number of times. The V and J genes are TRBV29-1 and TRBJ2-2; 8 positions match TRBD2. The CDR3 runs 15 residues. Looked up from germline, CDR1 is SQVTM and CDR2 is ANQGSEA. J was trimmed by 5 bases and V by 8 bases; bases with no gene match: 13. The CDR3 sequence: CSTKGAGENTGELFF. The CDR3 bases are TGCAGCACCAAGGGAGCGGGAGAGAATACCGGGGAGCTGTTTTTT.

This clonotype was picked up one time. The CDR3 sequence: CASRRGASNQPQHF. CDR3 in DNA: TGTGCCAGCCGAAGGGGAGCTAGCAATCAGCCCCAGCATTTT. This chain connects TRBV27 to TRBJ1-5; possibly TRBD1 for D (5 bases). Deletions cut 8 bases from V and 0 bases from J, with 11 bases between. Germline CDR1 is MNHEY and CDR2 is SMNVEV (reference sequence). CDR3 size: 14 residues.

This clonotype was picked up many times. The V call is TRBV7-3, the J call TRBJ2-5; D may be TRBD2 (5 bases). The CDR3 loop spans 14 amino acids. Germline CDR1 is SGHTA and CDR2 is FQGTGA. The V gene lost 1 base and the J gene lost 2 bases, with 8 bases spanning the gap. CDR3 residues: CASSLSRTQETQYF. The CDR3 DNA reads TGTGCCAGCAGCTTAAGTCGGACTCAAGAGACCCAGTACTTC.

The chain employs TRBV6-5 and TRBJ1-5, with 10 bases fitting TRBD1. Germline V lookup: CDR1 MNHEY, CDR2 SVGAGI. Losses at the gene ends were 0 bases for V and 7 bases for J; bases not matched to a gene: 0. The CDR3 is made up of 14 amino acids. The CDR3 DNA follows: TGTGCCAGCAGTTACTCGACAGGGGGCCAGCCCCAGCATTTT. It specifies CASSYSTGGQPQHF.

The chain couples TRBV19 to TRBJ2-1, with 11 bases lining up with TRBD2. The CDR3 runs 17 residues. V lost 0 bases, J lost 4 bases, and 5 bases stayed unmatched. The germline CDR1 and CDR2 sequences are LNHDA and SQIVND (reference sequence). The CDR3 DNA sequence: TGTGCCAGTAGTATAGATCTAGCGGGGGGCCTTTACAATGAGCAGTTCTTC. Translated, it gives CASSIDLAGGLYNEQFF. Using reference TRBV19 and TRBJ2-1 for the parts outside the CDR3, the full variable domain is DGGITQSPKYLFRKEGQNVTLSCEQNLNHDAMYWYRQDPGQGLRLIYYSQIVNDFQKGDIAEGYSVSREKKESFPLTVTSAQKNPTAFYLCASSIDLAGGLYNEQFFGPGTRLTVL.

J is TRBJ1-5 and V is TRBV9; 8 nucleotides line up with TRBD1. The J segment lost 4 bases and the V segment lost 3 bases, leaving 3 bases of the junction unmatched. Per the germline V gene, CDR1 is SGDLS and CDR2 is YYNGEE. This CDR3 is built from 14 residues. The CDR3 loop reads CASSGDRGNQPQHF. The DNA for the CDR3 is TGTGCCAGCAGCGGCGACAGGGGAAATCAGCCCCAGCATTTT.

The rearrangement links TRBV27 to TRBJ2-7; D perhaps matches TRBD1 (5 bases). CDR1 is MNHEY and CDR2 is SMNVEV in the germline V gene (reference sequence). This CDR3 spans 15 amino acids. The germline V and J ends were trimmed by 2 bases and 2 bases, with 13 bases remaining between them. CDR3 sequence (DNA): TGTGCCAGCAGTTTACTAGGTGACAGAGCCTACGAGCAGTACTTC. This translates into CASSLLGDRAYEQYF.

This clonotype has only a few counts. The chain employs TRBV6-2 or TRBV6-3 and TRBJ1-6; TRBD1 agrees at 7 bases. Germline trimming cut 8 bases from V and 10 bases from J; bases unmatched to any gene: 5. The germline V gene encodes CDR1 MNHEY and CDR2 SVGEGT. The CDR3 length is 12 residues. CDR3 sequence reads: CASETGDSPLHF. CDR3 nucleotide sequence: TGTGCCAGCGAAACAGGGGACTCACCCCTCCACTTT.

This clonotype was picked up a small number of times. CDR3 sequence (DNA): TGCAGTGCTAGGCCGGAAAGCTCTGGAAACACCATATATTTT. Translating gives CSARPESSGNTIYF. The genes are TRBV20-1 and TRBJ1-3; D gene ambiguous. Germline V gene sequence: CDR1 DFQATT, CDR2 SNEGSKA (reference sequence). There are 14 residues in the CDR3. Trimming left V 3 bases short and J 0 bases short, with 9 bases between.

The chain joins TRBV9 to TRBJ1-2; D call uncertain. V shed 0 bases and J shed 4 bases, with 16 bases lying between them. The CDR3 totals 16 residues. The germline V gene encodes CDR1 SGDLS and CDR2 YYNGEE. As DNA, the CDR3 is TGTGCCAGCAGCGTAGGCCCAGTGGGAGGCTCCTATGGCTACACCTTC. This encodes CASSVGPVGGSYGYTF.

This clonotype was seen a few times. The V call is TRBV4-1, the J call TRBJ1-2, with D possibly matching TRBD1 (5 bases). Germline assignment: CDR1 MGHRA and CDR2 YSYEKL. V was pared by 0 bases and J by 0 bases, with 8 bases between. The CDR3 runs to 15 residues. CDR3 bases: TGCGCCAGCAGCCAAGACAGGGTGACTAACTATGGCTACACCTTC. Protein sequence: CASSQDRVTNYGYTF.

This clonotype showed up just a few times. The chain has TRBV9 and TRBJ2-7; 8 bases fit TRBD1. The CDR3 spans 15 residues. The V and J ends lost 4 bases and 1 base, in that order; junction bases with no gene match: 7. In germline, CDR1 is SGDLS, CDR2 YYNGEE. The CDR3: CASSMDRDPSYEQYF. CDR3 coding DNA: TGTGCCAGCAGCATGGACAGGGACCCATCCTACGAGCAGTACTTC.

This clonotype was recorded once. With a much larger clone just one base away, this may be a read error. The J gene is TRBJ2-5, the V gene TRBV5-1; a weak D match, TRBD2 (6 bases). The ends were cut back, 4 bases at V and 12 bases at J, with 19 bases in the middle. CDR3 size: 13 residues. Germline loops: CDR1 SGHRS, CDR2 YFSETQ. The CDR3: CASSPVGGVSEYF. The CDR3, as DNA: TGCGCCAGCAGCCCCGTGGGCGGGGTATCGGAGTACTTC.

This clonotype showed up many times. Here the CDR3 reads CASMKDSSYEQYF. The CDR3 DNA reads TGTGCCAGCATGAAAGACAGCTCCTACGAGCAGTACTTC. The V call is TRBV2, the J call TRBJ2-7; D might be TRBD1 (5 bases). Germline V lookup: CDR1 SNHLY, CDR2 FYNNEI. V was clipped by 7 bases and J by 0 bases, with 10 bases between them. CDR3 length: 13 residues.

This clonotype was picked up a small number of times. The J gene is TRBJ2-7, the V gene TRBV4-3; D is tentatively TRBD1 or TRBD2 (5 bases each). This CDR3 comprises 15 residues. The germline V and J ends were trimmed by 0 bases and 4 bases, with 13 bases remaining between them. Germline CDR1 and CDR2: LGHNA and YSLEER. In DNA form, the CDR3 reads TGCGCCAGCAGCCAAGACCGGGACGCAGGGTACGAGCAGTACTTC. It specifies CASSQDRDAGYEQYF.